Listed here are 7 T cell receptor beta chains from one sample, sequenced in a study of Tregs in tolerant kidney transplant recipients. Only in-frame clones appear in the TCRdb table, and some are missing; sequencing was by immunoSEQ multiplex PCR. The sample shows more than 95,000 clones, approximately 90% of them seen only once. Sequencing was done on a sample of CD4+ T cells from blood. The receptors were sampled from a human donor in good health.

The chain recombines TRBV2 with TRBJ1-5, with TRBD1 identical over 8 bases. Per the germline V gene, CDR1 is SNHLY and CDR2 is FYNNEI. The V and J ends lost 4 bases and 7 bases, in that order; junction bases with no gene match: 9. CDR3 length: 15 amino acids. The CDR3 spells CASSAVRGPHQPQHF. The CDR3, as DNA: TGTGCCAGCAGTGCCGTCAGGGGGCCCCACCAGCCCCAGCATTTT.

Only one count was recorded for this clone. The chain links TRBV5-6 to TRBJ1-2, with 8 bases aligning to TRBD1. The length of the CDR3 is 14 residues. Germline loops: CDR1 SGHDT, CDR2 YYEEEE. V lost 4 bases, J lost 8 bases, and 10 bases stayed unmatched. CDR3 sequence: CASSLEGRGPGYTF. DNA for the CDR3: TGTGCCAGCAGCCTGGAGGGCAGGGGGCCCGGCTACACCTTC.

The genes are TRBV25-1 and TRBJ2-1; 11 bases agree with TRBD2. There are 16 residues in the CDR3. CDR1 and CDR2 from the germline V gene are MGHDK and SYGVNS. The ends lost 5 bases at V and 0 bases at J; junction bases unmatched: 3. CDR3 sequence reads: CASSTSGGFSYNEQFF. As DNA, the CDR3 is TGTGCCAGCAGTACTAGCGGGGGATTCTCCTACAATGAGCAGTTCTTC.

This clone appeared a few times. The V gene is TRBV7-9, the J gene TRBJ1-2; D not resolved. Per germline, CDR1 SEHNR and CDR2 FQNEAQ (reference sequence). The CDR3 is 14 residues long. V shed 1 base and J shed 4 bases, with 10 bases lying between them. CDR3 nucleotide sequence: TGTGCCAGCAGCTTAGAAACAAGCCCCTATGGCTACACCTTC. Translated, it gives CASSLETSPYGYTF. Complete variable domain (other parts from reference TRBV7-9 and TRBJ1-2): DTGVSQNPRHKITKRGQNVTFRCDPISEHNRLYWYRQTLGQGPEFLTYFQNEAQLEKSRLLSDRFSAERPKGSFSTLEIQRTEQGDSAMYLCASSLETSPYGYTFGSGTRLTVV.

The V gene is TRBV10-3, the J gene TRBJ1-4, with D possibly TRBD1 on 5 matching bases. The CDR3 totals 15 residues. CDR1 is ENHRY, CDR2 SYGVKD, per germline. Trimming pared 3 bases from V and 3 bases from J, leaving 11 bases between. Written as DNA, the CDR3 is TGTGCCATCAGTGATTCAGGGATTTCTAATGAAAAACTGTTTTTT. Its translation: CAISDSGISNEKLFF.

V usage is TRBV5-1 and J usage is TRBJ2-5; D unclear. Trimming took 4 bases from V and 5 from J, leaving 9 bases between them. Germline assignment: CDR1 SGHRS and CDR2 YFSETQ. The CDR3 consists of 12 residues. The CDR3 region has the DNA TGCGCCAGCAGCAATTCCAGGGAGACCCAGTACTTC. Translation: CASSNSRETQYF.

The chain links TRBV5-6 to TRBJ2-3, with TRBD1 identical over 8 bases. The J segment lost 4 bases and the V segment lost 2 bases, leaving 3 bases of the junction unmatched. This CDR3 has 14 residues. In germline, CDR1 is SGHDT, CDR2 YYEEEE. The chain's CDR3 is CASSFDRGADTQYF. The DNA for the CDR3 is TGTGCCAGCAGCTTCGACAGGGGCGCAGATACGCAGTATTTT.